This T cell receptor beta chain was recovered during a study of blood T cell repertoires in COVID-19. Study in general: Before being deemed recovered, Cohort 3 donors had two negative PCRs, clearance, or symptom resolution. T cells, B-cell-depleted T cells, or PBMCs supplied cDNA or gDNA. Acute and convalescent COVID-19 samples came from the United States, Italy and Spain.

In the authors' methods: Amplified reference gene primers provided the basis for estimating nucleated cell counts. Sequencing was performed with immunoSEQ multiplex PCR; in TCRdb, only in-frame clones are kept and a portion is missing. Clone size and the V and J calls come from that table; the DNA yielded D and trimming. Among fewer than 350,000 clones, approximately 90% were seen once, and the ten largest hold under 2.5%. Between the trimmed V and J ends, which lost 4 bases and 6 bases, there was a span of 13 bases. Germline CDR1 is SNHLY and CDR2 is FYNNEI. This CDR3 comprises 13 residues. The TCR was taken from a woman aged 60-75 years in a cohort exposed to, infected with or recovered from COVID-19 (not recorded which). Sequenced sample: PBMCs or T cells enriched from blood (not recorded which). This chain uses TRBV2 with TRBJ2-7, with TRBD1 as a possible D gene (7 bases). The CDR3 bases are TGTGCCAGCAGTGCATCAGGGGGGCGCGAGCAGTACTTC. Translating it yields CASSASGGREQYF.